The clone carrying this T cell receptor beta chain was seen just once. Its matching antigen is unknown. This entry comes from a study of blood T cells in healthy people across ages. The CDR3 totals 12 residues. The germline V and J ends were trimmed by 5 bases and 13 bases, with 16 bases remaining between them. Through a sample-barcoded 5' primer and a J-beta primer mix, a second PCR was run for about 6 to 12 cycles. From the 5' RACE reads, TCRdb called clonotypes with MiXCR, one entry per CDR3 protein. There are 850,000 to 950,000 distinct CDR3 sequences in the sample; 29% occur only once, and around a sixth lies in the top ten. General study findings and limits: The unknown donor CMV status may have confounded expanded clonotype changes.

The chain links TRBV12-3 or TRBV12-4 to TRBJ2-3; D gene uncertain. The TCR sequence derives from a woman of 80 years or more in good health. The sample taken for sequencing was blood. CDR3 DNA sequence: TGTGCCAGCAGTGTGGGCACAGATGCGGAGTATTTT. Translating it yields CASSVGTDAEYF.